This T cell receptor (beta chain) was captured in a study of blood T cell repertoires in COVID-19 (dated by TCRdb to the early 2020s). Regarding the study in general: The collaborator samples originated in the United States, Italy and Spain and spanned the acute and convalescent phases of COVID-19. The prospective study material was composed of cDNA or gDNA derived from T cells, B-cell-depleted T cells, or PBMCs. The dataset comprised deeply sampled blood TCRbeta repertoires from subjects exposed to, actively infected with, or recovered from COVID-19. A freely available public database, intended as a resource for researchers studying the immune response to SARS-CoV-2, is where the repertoires were released. Samples came from the ongoing ImmuneRACE study (first 160 participants) plus 1,254 subjects from 6 global collaborators. A de-identified subject ID, COVID-19 status, age in years and sex were almost always included in the sample metadata. Where available, HLA class I and class II types were taken from metadata supplied by the sample provider and were not determined by assay-based typing.

Each collaborating institution followed its own protocols to collect whole blood in K2EDTA tubes. Collaborator samples were shipped for TCRbeta analysis as frozen whole blood, isolated PBMCs, or DNA extracted from either sample type. After removal of 3 bases from V and 1 base from J, the junction retains 4 bases not matched to a gene. The germline V gene (reference sequence) specifies DFQATT as CDR1 and SNEGSKA as CDR2. There are 14 amino acids in the CDR3, from cysteine to phenylalanine inclusive. CDR3 DNA is the only sequence kept; it has 42 bases, read in frame from the first base. Here is what the overall study found, with its caveats: Clinical and demographic metadata were provided uncurated, with the amount varying by source and participant.

TCRbeta CDR3 regions were amplified from genomic DNA using the immunoSEQ Assay, a bias-controlled multiplex PCR. The study's processing was this. Within the assay, amplification of reference gene primers was used to estimate how many nucleated cells each sample contained. To quantify the absolute abundance of each unique TCRbeta CDR3 rearrangement, sequence reads were collapsed and filtered. For each sample, productive Simpson clonality was calculated as the square root of Simpson's diversity index across productive rearrangements. TCRdb holds this immuneACCESS table with in-frame rearrangements only. Some clones are missing; in checked studies, unresolved V genes explain under half, and the rest has no known cause. For V, J and clone size, that table is used; D and trimming come from the DNA. This sample is represented by some 400,000 clones; more than 85% of them were singletons. The ten largest clones represent 3% of the sample.

Note on this clone: The antigen it recognizes is unknown. No much larger clone is present one base from it, and per-base qualities are unavailable.

Sequencing used peripheral blood. This TCR was sampled from a human donor in a cohort sampled during active COVID-19. The receptor chain draws on TRBV20-1 and TRBJ2-7, and 9 bases in between align with TRBD1. The DNA reads TGCAGTGCTAGTCTTGGACAGGGGTCCTACGAGCAGTACTTC. This encodes CSASLGQGSYEQYF.